This entry features one TCR beta chain sequence. This sample is drawn from a study of T cell changes during pregnancy in multiple sclerosis. The V segment lost 8 bases and the J segment 5 bases; nucleotides outside the gene matches: 6. Per germline, CDR1 SNHLY and CDR2 FYNNEI. There are 13 residues in the CDR3. Method: immunoSEQ multiplex PCR; TCRdb's copy keeps in-frame clones and lacks some. The sample shows 25,000 to 30,000 clones, more than 75% of them seen only once. The sequence was collected from a female donor with multiple sclerosis, enrolled in a pregnancy study. The material was CD8+ T cells from peripheral blood mononuclear cells, obtained after pregnancy. The J gene is TRBJ1-2, the V gene TRBV2; the match to TRBD1 covers 9 bases. The CDR3 DNA is TGTGCCAGCCAAACGGGACAGGGTTATGGCTACACCTTC. This gives the protein CASQTGQGYGYTF.